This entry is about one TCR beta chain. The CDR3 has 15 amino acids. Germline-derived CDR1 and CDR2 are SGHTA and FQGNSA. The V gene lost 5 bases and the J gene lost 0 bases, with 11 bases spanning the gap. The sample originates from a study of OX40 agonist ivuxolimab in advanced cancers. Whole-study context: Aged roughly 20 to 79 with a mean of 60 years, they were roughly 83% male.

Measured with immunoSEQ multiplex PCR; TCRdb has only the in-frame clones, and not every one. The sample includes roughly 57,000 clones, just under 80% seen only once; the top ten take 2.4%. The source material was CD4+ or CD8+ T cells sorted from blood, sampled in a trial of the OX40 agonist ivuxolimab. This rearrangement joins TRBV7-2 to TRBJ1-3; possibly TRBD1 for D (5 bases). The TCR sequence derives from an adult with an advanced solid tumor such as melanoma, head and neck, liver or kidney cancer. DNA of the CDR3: TGTGCCAGCAGCCCAGTGGGGACCTCTGGAAACACCATATATTTT. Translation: CASSPVGTSGNTIYF.